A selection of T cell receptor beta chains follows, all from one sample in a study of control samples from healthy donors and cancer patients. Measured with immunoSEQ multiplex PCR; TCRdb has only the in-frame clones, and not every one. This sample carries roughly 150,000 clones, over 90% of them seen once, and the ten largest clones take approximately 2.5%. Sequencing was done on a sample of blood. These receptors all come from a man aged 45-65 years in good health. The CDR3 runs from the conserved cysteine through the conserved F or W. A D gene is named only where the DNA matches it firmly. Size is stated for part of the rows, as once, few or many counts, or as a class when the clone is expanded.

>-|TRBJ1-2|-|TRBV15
CATSRDAVSGYGYTF
TGTGCCACCAGCAGAGATGCCGTCAGTGGGTATGGCTACACCTTC
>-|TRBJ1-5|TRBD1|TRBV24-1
CATSDLDRGSRGYSNQPQHF
TGTGCCACCAGTGATTTGGACAGGGGCTCTAGAGGATATAGCAATCAGCCCCAGCATTTT
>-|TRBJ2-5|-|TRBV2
CASSVSPQETQYF
TGTGCCAGCAGTGTGTCTCCGCAAGAGACCCAGTACTTC
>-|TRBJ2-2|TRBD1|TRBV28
CASSLIEQGAATGELFF
TGTGCCAGCAGTTTAATAGAACAGGGGGCAGCCACCGGGGAGCTGTTTTTT
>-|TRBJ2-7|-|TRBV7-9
CAGSLTGYEQYF
TGTGCCGGCAGCTTGACAGGCTACGAGCAGTACTTC
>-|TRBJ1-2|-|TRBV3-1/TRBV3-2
CASSLKDRRGYTF
TGTGCCAGCAGCCTAAAAGACCGTCGCGGCTACACCTTC
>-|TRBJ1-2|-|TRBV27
CASRTLLGQTWGYTF
TGTGCCAGCAGAACCTTATTAGGACAGACATGGGGCTACACCTTC
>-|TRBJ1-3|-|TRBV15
CATSRDGSVANTIYF
TGTGCCACCAGCAGAGATGGGTCAGTAGCAAACACCATATATTTT
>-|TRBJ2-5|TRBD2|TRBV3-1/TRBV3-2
CASSQGRLAGQETQYF
TGTGCCAGCAGCCAAGGGAGACTAGCGGGTCAAGAGACCCAGTACTTC
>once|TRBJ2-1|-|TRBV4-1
CASSHLEDYNEQFF
TGCGCCAGCAGCCACTTGGAGGACTACAATGAGCAGTTCTTC
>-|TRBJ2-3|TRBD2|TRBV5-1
CASSALTSGRAMDTQYF
TGCGCCAGCAGCGCGTTGACTAGCGGGAGGGCCATGGATACGCAGTATTTT
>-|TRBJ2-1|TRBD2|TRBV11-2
CASSSISRGGPNEQFF
TGTGCCAGCAGCTCCATAAGTAGGGGAGGGCCGAATGAGCAGTTCTTC
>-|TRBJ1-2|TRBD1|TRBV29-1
CSVGTGNYGYTF
TGCAGCGTGGGGACAGGGAACTATGGCTACACCTTC
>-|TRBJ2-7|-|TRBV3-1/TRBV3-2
CASSQERDSGFEQYF
TGTGCCAGCAGCCAAGAACGAGATTCGGGGTTCGAGCAGTACTTC
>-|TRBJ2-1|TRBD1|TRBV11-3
CASSPQTGNEQFF
TGTGCCAGCAGCCCGCAGACAGGGAATGAGCAGTTCTTC
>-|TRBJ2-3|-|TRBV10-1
CASSDTDTQYF
TGCGCCAGCAGTGATACAGATACGCAGTATTTT
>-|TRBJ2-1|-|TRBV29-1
CSVVPPPYNEQFF
TGCAGCGTTGTCCCTCCCCCCTACAATGAGCAGTTCTTC
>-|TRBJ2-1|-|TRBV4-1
CASSQVRNDEQFF
TGCGCCAGCAGCCAAGTTCGGAACGATGAGCAGTTCTTC
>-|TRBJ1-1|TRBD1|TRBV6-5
CASRDHDRVNTEAFF
TGTGCCAGCAGGGACCATGACAGGGTGAACACTGAAGCTTTCTTT
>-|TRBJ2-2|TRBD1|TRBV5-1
CASTDRGRNTGELFF
TGCGCCAGCACGGACAGGGGGCGGAACACCGGGGAGCTGTTTTTT
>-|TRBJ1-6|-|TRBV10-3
CAISESDRVVSSPLHF
TGTGCCATCAGTGAGTCCGACCGCGTCGTAAGTTCACCCCTCCACTTT
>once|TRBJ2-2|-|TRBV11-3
CASSLGGTGELFF
TGTGCCAGCAGCTTAGGGGGGACCGGGGAGCTGTTTTTT
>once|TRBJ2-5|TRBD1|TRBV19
CASGDSQETQYF
TGTGCCAGTGGGGACAGCCAAGAGACCCAGTACTTC
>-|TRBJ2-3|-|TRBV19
CASSTPGRYTDTQYF
TGTGCCAGTAGTACTCCAGGACGGTACACAGATACGCAGTATTTT
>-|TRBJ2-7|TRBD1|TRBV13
CASSLTGGTEQYF
TGTGCCAGCAGCTTGACAGGGGGCACTGAGCAGTACTTC
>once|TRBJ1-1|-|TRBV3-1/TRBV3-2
CASSPSGGETEAFF
TGTGCCAGCAGCCCATCGGGAGGGGAGACTGAAGCTTTCTTT
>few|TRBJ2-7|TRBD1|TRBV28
CASSLVGQGDHEQYF
TGTGCCAGCAGTTTAGTCGGACAGGGGGACCACGAGCAGTACTTC
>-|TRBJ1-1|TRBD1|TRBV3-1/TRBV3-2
CASSQRQGQAFF
TGTGCCAGCAGCCAGCGACAGGGGCAAGCTTTCTTT
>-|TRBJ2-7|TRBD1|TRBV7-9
CASSPNRQGWYEQYF
TGTGCCAGCAGCCCGAACCGACAGGGGTGGTACGAGCAGTACTTC
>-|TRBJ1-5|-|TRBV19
CASSIRVELHNQPQHF
TGTGCCAGTAGTATAAGGGTCGAATTGCACAATCAGCCCCAGCATTTT
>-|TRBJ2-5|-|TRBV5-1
CASSLDRGPAETQYF
TGCGCCAGCAGCTTGGATCGGGGGCCGGCAGAGACCCAGTACTTC
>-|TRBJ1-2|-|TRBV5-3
CARSLDPGFGNYGYTF
TGTGCCAGAAGCTTGGATCCCGGGTTTGGGAACTATGGCTACACCTTC
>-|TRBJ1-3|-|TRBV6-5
CASSYTPSGNTIYF
TGTGCCAGCAGTTATACCCCATCTGGAAACACCATATATTTT
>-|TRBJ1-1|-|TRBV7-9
CASSLVGTREAFF
TGTGCCAGCAGCTTAGTCGGGACAAGAGAAGCTTTCTTT
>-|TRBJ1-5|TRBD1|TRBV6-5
CASSYSGTGNQPQHF
TGTGCCAGCAGTTACTCTGGGACAGGGAATCAGCCCCAGCATTTT
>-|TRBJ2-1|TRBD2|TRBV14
CASSQDLPSGGNEQFF
TGTGCCAGCAGCCAAGATCTGCCTAGCGGCGGCAATGAGCAGTTCTTC
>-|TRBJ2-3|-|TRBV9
CASSVYTDTQYF
TGTGCCAGCAGCGTCTACACAGATACGCAGTATTTT
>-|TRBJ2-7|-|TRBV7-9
CASSLNPVNLLSSYEQYF
TGTGCCAGCAGCTTAAACCCAGTTAATCTTCTGAGCTCCTACGAGCAGTACTTC
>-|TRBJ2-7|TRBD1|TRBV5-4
CASSPDRGRSGEQYF
TGTGCCAGCAGCCCCGACAGGGGACGAAGCGGCGAGCAGTACTTC
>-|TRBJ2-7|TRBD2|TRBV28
CASSHWGTSGRYEQYF
TGTGCCAGCAGTCACTGGGGGACTAGCGGGAGGTACGAGCAGTACTTC
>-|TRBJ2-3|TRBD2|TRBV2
CASRSGTSGDTQYF
TGTGCCAGCAGATCCGGGACTAGCGGAGATACGCAGTATTTT
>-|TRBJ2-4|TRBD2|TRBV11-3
CASSLAGGSNIQYF
TGTGCCAGCAGCTTAGCGGGAGGGTCAAACATTCAGTACTTC
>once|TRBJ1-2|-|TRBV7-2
CASSLGIGWNNYGYTF
TGTGCCAGCAGCTTAGGAATTGGTTGGAATAACTATGGCTACACCTTC
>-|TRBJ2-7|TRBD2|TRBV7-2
CASNPGLGPYEQYF
TGTGCCAGCAACCCGGGACTAGGACCATACGAGCAGTACTTC
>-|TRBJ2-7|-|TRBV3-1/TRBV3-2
CASSPRLAYEQYF
TGTGCCAGCAGCCCCAGGTTAGCCTACGAGCAGTACTTC
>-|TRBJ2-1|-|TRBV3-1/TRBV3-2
CASSTRGRDEQFF
TGTGCCAGCAGCACCAGGGGTAGGGATGAGCAGTTCTTC
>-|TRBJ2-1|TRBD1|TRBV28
CASSLGTGIINEQFF
TGTGCCAGCAGTTTAGGGACAGGGATTATAAATGAGCAGTTCTTC